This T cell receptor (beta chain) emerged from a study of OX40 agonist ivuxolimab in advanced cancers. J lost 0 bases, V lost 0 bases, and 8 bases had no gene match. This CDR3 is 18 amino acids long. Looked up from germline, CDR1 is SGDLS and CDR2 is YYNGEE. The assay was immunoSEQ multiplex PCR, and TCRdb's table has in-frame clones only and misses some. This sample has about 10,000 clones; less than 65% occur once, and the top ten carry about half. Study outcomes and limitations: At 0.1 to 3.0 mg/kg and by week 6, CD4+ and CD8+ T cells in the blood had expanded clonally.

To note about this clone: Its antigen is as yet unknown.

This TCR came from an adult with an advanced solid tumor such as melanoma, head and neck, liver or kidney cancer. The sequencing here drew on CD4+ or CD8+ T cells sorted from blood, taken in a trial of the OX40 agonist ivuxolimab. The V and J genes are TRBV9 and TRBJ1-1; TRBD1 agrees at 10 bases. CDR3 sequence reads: CASSVGSDRGKVNTEAFF. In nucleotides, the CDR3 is TGTGCCAGCAGCGTAGGCTCGGACAGGGGGAAGGTGAACACTGAAGCTTTCTTT. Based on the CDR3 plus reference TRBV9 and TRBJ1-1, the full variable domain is DSGVTQTPKHLITATGQRVTLRCSPRSGDLSVYWYQQSLDQGLQFLIQYYNGEERAKGNILERFSAQQFPDLHSELNLSSLELGDSALYFCASSVGSDRGKVNTEAFFGQGTRLTVV.